Sequencing of this TCR beta chain was carried out in a study of T cell responses to AZD1222 COVID-19 vaccine. Notes on the study in general: When two AZD1222 doses had been given, Spike-specific TCR breadth and depth rose. Females made up more of the donors, who were largely white British, and clonal diversity may have come out too low. At baseline, just five or six AZD1222 recipients tested seropositive.

Profiling relied on immunoSEQ multiplex PCR, and the TCRdb table lists in-frame clones only, not all of them. The data show 110,000 or so clones, roughly 87% seen once. As for this clone: The antigen is unknown.

CDR1 and CDR2 from the germline V gene are MNHNS and SASEGT. The CDR3 is made up of 13 amino acids. Trimming stripped 3 bases from V and 2 bases from J, with 5 bases between. The chain recombines TRBV6-1 with TRBJ1-5, with D unclear. Source: peripheral blood, taken on day 0 of MenACWY control vaccination. This receptor was taken from an adult in good health. This CDR3 reads CASSDGRNQPQHF. CDR3 DNA sequence: TGTGCCAGCAGTGATGGACGCAATCAGCCCCAGCATTTT.